There are many counts of the clone carrying this T cell receptor beta chain. Its antigen is not known. This CDR3 is built from 14 residues. V was clipped by 0 bases and J by 9 bases, with 12 bases between them. Germline CDR1 reads LGHDT; CDR2 reads YNNKEL (reference sequence). This entry comes from a study of T-cell reconstitution after alpha-beta-depleted transplantation in children. TCRbeta library preparation incorporated unique molecular identifiers. TCRdb passed the PCR reads through MiXCR, listing each CDR3 protein once. Among about 160,000 distinct CDR3 sequences listed, around 10% were seen once. Findings of the study overall: There were reportedly several hundred expanded graft clones from which alpha-beta T cells came about two months after transplant. T-cell numbers and diversity one year post-transplant derived largely from freshly generated T cells. Diversity of TCRbeta at day 60 was high in some patients, arising from surviving recipient T cells and thymic progenitors.

This receptor was identified in a boy aged 2 to 10 with acute myeloid leukemia, due to receive a stem cell transplant. This specimen was PBMCs, taken before TCRalphabeta/CD19-depleted stem cell transplant. This chain links TRBV3-1 with TRBJ2-1; no definite D call. The DNA of the CDR3 is TGTGCCAGCAGCCAAGACTTGTCTAGTAGTGAGCAGTTCTTC. Translation: CASSQDLSSSEQFF.